The T cell receptor beta chain under discussion was sequenced for a study of neurological immune-mediated disorders. Study results and limitations: The greatest degree of TCR clonal expansion was observed in HTLV-1-associated myelopathy, with the lowest in multiple sclerosis, below that of healthy controls.

From germline, CDR1 is MDHEN and CDR2 SYDVKM. The CDR3 has 13 residues. Trimming took off 6 bases at V and 2 bases at J, with 11 bases between the two ends. One entry per CDR3 protein results from TCRdb running MiXCR on the 5' RACE reads. This sample has roughly 56,000 distinct CDR3 sequences; about 3.7% occur once, and the top ten carry 7.1%. At least ten counts were recorded for this clonotype. What it binds is unknown. Sequences were obtained from PBMCs. This clonotype was obtained from a woman in her sixties with multiple sclerosis. V and J are TRBV28 and TRBJ2-7, with D maybe TRBD2 (6 bases). In nucleotides, the CDR3 is TGTGCCAGCAGGCGGGGCCTCACCTACGAGCAGTACTTC. Amino acids: CASRRGLTYEQYF.